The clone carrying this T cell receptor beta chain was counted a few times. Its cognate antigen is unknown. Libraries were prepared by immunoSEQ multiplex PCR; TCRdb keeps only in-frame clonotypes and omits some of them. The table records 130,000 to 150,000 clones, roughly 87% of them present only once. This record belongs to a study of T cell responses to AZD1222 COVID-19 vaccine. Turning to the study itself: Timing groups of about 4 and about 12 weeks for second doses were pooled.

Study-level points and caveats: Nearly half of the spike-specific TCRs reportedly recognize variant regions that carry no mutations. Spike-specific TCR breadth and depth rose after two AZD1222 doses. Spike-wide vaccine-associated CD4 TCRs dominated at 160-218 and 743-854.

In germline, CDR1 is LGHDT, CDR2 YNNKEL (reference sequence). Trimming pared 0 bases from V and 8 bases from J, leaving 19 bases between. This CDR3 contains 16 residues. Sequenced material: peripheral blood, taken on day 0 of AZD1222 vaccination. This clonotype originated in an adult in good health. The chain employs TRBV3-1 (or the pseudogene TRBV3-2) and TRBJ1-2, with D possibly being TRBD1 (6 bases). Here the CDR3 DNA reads TGTGCCAGCAGCCAAGAATCCCTACAGGGAAGAAGCGGCTACACCTTC. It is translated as CASSQESLQGRSGYTF.